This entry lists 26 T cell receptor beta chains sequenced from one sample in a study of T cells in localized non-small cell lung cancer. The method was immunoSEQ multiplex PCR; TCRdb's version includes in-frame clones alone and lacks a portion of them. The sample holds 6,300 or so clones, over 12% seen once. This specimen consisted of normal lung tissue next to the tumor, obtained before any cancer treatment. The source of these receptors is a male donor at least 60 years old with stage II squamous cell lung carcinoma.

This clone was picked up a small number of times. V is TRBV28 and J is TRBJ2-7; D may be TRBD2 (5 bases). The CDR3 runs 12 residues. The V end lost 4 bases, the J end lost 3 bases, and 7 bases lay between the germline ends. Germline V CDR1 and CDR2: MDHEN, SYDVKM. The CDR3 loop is CASSSGIYEQYF. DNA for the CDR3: TGTGCCAGCAGTTCCGGGATCTACGAGCAGTACTTC. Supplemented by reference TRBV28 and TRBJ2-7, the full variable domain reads DVKVTQSSRYLVKRTGEKVFLECVQDMDHENMFWYRQDPGLGLRLIYFSYDVKMKEKGDIPEGYSVSREKKERFSLILESASTNQTSMYLCASSSGIYEQYFGPGTRLTVT.

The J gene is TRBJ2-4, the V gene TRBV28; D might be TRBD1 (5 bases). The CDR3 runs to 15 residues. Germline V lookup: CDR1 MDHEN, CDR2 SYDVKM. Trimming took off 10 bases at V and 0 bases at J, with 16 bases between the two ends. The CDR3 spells CATLDSQLAKNIQYF. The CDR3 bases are TGTGCCACCCTAGACAGTCAGCTAGCCAAAAACATTCAGTACTTC.

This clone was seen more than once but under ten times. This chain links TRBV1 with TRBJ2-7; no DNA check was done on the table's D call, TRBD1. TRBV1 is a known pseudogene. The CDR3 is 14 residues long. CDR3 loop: CASSQAIQGYEQYF. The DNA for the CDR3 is TGCGCCAGCAGCCAAGCAATACAGGGCTACGAGCAGTACTTC.

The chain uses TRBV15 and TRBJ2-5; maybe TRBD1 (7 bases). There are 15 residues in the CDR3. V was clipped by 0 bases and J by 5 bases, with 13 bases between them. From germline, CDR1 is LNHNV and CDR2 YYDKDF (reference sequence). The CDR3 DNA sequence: TGTGCCACCAGCAGAGATTCAGGGGGAGGTGAGACCCAGTACTTC. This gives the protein CATSRDSGGGETQYF.

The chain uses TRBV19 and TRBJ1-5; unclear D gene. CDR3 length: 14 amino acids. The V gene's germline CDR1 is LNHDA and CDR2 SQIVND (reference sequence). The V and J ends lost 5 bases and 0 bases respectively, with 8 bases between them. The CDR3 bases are TGTGCCAGTAGTTCGGCGAATAGCAATCAGCCCCAGCATTTT. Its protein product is CASSSANSNQPQHF.

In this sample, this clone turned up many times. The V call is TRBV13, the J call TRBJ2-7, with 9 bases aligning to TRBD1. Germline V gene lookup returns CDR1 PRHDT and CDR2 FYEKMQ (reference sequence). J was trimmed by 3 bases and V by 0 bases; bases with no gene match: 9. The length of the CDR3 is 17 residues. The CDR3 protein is CASSLGDSKTGGYEQYF. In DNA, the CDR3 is TGTGCCAGCAGCTTAGGGGACTCGAAGACAGGGGGCTACGAGCAGTACTTC.

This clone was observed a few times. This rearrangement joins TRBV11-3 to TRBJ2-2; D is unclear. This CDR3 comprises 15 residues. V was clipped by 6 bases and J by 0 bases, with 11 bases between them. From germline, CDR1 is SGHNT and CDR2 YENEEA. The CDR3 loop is CASSSRFPNTGELFF. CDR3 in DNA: TGTGCCAGCAGTAGCCGCTTTCCGAACACCGGGGAGCTGTTTTTT. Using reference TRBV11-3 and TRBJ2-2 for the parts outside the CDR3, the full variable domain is EAGVVQSPRYKIIEKKQPVAFWCNPISGHNTLYWYLQNLGQGPELLIRYENEEAVDDSQLPKDRFSAERLKGVDSTLKIQPAELGDSAVYLCASSSRFPNTGELFFGEGSRLTVL.

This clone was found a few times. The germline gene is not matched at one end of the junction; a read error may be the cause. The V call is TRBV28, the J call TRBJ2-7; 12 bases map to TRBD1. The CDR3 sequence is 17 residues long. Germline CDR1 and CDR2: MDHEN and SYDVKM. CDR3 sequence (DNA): TGTGCCAGCAGCTTATTCCATACAGGGACAGGGGGCACCGAGCAGTACTTC. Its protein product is CASSLFHTGTGGTEQYF.

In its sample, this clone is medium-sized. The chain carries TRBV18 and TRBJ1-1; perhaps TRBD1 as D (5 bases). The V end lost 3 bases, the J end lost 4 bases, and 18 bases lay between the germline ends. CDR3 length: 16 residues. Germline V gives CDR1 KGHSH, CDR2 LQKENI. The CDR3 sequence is CASSPQGSITLTEAFF. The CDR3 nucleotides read TGTGCCAGCTCACCCCAGGGATCGATAACTCTCACTGAAGCTTTCTTT.

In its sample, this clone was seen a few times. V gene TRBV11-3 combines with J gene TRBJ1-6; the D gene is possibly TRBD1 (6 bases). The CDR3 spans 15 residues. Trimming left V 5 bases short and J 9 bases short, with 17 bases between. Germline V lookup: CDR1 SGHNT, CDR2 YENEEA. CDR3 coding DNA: TGTGCCAGCAGCCAACTCTGGGACACGGGTTCACCCCTCCACTTT. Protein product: CASSQLWDTGSPLHF. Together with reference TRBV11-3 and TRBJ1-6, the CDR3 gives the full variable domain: EAGVVQSPRYKIIEKKQPVAFWCNPISGHNTLYWYLQNLGQGPELLIRYENEEAVDDSQLPKDRFSAERLKGVDSTLKIQPAELGDSAVYLCASSQLWDTGSPLHFGNGTRLTVT.

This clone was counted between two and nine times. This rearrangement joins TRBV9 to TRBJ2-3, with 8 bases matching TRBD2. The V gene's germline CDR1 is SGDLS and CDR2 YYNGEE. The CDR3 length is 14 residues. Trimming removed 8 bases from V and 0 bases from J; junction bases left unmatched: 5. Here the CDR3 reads CARSSGVSTDTQYF. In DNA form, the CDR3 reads TGTGCCAGAAGTAGCGGGGTGAGCACAGATACGCAGTATTTT.

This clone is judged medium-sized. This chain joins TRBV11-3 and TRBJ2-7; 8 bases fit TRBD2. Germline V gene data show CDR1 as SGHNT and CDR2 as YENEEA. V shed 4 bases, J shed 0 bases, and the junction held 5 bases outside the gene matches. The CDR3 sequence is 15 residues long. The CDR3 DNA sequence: TGTGCCAGCAGCTCCCAGCGGGGGATCTCCTACGAGCAGTACTTC. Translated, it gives CASSSQRGISYEQYF.

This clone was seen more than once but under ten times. DNA for the CDR3: TGTGCCAGCAGCTTGGGGTTCGGGGGTAACTATGGCTACACCTTC. As protein: CASSLGFGGNYGYTF. The V gene is TRBV11-3, the J gene TRBJ1-2; a weak D match, TRBD1 (5 bases). The CDR3 totals 15 residues. V dropped 3 bases and J dropped 1 base, with 12 bases sitting between them. Germline V gene sequence: CDR1 SGHNT, CDR2 YENEEA.

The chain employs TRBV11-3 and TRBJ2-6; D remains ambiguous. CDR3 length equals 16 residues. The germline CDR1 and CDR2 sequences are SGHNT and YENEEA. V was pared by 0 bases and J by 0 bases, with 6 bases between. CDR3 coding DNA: TGTGCCAGCAGCTTAGATCAGAGCTCTGGGGCCAACGTCCTGACTTTC. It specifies CASSLDQSSGANVLTF.

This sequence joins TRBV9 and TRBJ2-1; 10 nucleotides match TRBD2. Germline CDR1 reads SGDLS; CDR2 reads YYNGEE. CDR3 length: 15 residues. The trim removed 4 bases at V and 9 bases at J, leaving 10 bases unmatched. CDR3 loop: CASSPASGRASEQFF. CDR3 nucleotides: TGTGCCAGCAGCCCAGCAAGCGGGAGGGCCTCTGAGCAGTTCTTC.

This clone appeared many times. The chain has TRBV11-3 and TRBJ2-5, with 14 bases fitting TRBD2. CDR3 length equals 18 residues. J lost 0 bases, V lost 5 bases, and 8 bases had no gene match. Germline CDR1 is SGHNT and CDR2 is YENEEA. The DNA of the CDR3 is TGTGCCAGCAGCCAGGGACTAGCGGGGGCCTTGTACCAAGAGACCCAGTACTTC. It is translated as CASSQGLAGALYQETQYF. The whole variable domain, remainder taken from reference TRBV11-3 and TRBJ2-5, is EAGVVQSPRYKIIEKKQPVAFWCNPISGHNTLYWYLQNLGQGPELLIRYENEEAVDDSQLPKDRFSAERLKGVDSTLKIQPAELGDSAVYLCASSQGLAGALYQETQYFGPGTRLLVL.

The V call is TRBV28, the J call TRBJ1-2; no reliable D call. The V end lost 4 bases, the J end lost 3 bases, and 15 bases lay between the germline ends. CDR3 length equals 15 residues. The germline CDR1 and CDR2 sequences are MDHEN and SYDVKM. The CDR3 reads CASSSSGGFDYGYTF. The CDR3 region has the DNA TGTGCCAGCAGTTCGTCTGGAGGGTTCGACTATGGCTACACCTTC.

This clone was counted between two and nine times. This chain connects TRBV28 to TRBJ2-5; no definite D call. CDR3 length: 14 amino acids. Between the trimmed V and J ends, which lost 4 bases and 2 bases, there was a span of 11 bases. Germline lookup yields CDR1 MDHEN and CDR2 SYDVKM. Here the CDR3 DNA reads TGTGCCAGCAGTTCCCCAGGCACACAAGAGACCCAGTACTTC. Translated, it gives CASSSPGTQETQYF.

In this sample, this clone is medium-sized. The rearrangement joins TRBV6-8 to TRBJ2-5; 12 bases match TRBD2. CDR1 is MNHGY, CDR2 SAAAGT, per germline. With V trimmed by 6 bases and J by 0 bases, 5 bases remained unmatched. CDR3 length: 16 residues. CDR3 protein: CASRRLAGGNQETQYF. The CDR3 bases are TGTGCCAGCAGGAGGCTAGCGGGGGGGAACCAAGAGACCCAGTACTTC.

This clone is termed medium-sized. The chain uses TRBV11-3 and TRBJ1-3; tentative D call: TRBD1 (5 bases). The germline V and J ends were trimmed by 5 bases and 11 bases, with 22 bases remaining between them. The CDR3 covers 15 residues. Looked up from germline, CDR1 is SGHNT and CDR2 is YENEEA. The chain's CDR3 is CASSNPGTAGWSIYF. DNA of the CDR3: TGTGCCAGCAGCAACCCTGGGACGGCCGGATGGTCCATATATTTT.

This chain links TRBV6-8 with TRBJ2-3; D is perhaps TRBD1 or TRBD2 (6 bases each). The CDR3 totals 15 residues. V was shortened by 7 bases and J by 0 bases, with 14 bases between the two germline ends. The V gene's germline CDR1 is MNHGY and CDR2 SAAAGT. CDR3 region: CASTRGVTSTDTQYF. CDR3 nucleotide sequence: TGTGCCAGCACGAGGGGGGTCACTAGCACAGATACGCAGTATTTT.

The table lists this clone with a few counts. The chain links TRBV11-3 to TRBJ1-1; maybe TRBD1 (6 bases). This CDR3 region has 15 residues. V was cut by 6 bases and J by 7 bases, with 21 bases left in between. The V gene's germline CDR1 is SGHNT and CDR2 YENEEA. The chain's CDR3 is CASRPPTGSQGEAFF. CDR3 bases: TGTGCCAGCAGACCGCCGACAGGATCCCAGGGTGAAGCTTTCTTT.

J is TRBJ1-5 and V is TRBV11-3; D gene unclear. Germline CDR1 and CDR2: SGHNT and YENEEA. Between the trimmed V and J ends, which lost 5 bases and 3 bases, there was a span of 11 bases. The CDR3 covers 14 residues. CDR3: CASSPRAFNQPQHF. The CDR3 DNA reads TGTGCCAGCAGCCCCCGAGCTTTCAATCAGCCCCAGCATTTT.

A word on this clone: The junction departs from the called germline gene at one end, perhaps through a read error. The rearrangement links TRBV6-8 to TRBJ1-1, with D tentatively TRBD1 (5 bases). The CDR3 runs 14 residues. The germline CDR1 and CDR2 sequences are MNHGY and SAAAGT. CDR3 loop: CAISVRDANTEAFF. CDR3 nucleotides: TGTGCCATCAGTGTCAGGGACGCGAACACTGAAGCTTTCTTT.

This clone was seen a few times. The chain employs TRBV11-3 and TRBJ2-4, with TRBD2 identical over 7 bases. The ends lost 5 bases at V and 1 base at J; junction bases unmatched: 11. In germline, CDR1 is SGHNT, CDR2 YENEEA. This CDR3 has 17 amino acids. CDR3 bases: TGTGCCAGCAGCCTAGGGGAGGGTCTGGCGGCCAAAAACATTCAGTACTTC. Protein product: CASSLGEGLAAKNIQYF. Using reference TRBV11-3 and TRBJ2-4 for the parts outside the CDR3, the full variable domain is EAGVVQSPRYKIIEKKQPVAFWCNPISGHNTLYWYLQNLGQGPELLIRYENEEAVDDSQLPKDRFSAERLKGVDSTLKIQPAELGDSAVYLCASSLGEGLAAKNIQYFGAGTRLSVL.

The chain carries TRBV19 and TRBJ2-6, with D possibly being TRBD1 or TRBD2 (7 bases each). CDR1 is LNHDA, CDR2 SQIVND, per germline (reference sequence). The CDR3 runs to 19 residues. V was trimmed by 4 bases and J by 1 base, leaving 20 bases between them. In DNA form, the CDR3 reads TGTGCCAGTAGTACCCAGGGGGAGGGGGCGCATTCTGGGGCCAACGTCCTGACTTTC. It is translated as CASSTQGEGAHSGANVLTF.